The next 25 T cell receptor beta chains were all read from a single sample in a study of OX40 agonist ivuxolimab in advanced cancers. Sequencing was performed with immunoSEQ multiplex PCR; in TCRdb, only in-frame clones are kept and a portion is missing. Among 30,000 or so clones listed, over 90% were seen once. The sample here was CD4+ or CD8+ T cells sorted from blood, taken in a trial of the OX40 agonist ivuxolimab. The receptors stem from an adult with an advanced solid tumor such as melanoma, head and neck, liver or kidney cancer.

J is TRBJ1-1 and V is TRBV10-1, with D possibly matching TRBD1 (6 bases). Germline-derived CDR1 and CDR2 are WNHNN and SYGVQD (reference sequence). Trimming took off 0 bases at V and 8 bases at J, with 13 bases between the two ends. This CDR3 is built from 14 residues. The DNA of the CDR3 is TGCGCCAGCAGTGAGTCAAACTGGGGGCACGAAGCTTTCTTT. It is translated as CASSESNWGHEAFF.

This chain joins TRBV7-9 and TRBJ2-2; no firm D call. CDR1 is SEHNR and CDR2 is FQNEAQ in the germline V gene (reference sequence). The ends were cut back, 8 bases at V and 1 base at J, with 14 bases in the middle. The CDR3 has 15 residues. The CDR3 here is CASWTEEGNTGELFF. The CDR3, as DNA: TGTGCCAGCTGGACCGAAGAAGGGAACACCGGGGAGCTGTTTTTT.

This rearrangement joins TRBV16 to TRBJ1-5; D is undetermined. The CDR3 is made up of 13 amino acids. The ends were cut back, 3 bases at V and 1 base at J, with 4 bases in the middle. CDR1 is KGHSY and CDR2 is FQNENV in the germline V gene. The DNA of the CDR3 is TGTGCCAGCAGCCAGTCGAGCAATCAGCCCCAGCATTTT. Amino acids: CASSQSSNQPQHF.

The V gene is TRBV28, the J gene TRBJ2-5; D call uncertain. The germline CDR1 and CDR2 sequences are MDHEN and SYDVKM. The V end was cut by 6 bases, the J end by 4 bases, with 6 bases between. This CDR3 has 11 residues. The DNA of the CDR3 is TGTGCCAGCAGCCCTTCAGAGACCCAGTACTTC. This sequence encodes CASSPSETQYF.

Only one count was recorded for this clone. V usage is TRBV30 and J usage is TRBJ2-5; TRBD1 might be the D (6 bases). Trimming left V 0 bases short and J 5 bases short, with 19 bases between. The CDR3 has 16 residues. The germline gives CDR1 GTSNPN, CDR2 SVGIG (reference sequence). The CDR3 spells CAWSVGRGIMWETQYF. CDR3 sequence (DNA): TGTGCCTGGAGTGTGGGCAGGGGAATAATGTGGGAGACCCAGTACTTC.

The chain uses TRBV21-1 and TRBJ2-3; TRBD2 was called by the table and not checked on the DNA. TRBV21-1 corresponds to a pseudogene. The CDR3 has 14 residues. The CDR3 reads CASSKVYRTDTQYF. DNA of the CDR3: TGTGCCAGCAGCAAAGTGTATCGCACAGATACGCAGTATTTT.

The chain has TRBV6-6 and TRBJ2-3, with 9 bases identical to TRBD1. Germline V gene data show CDR1 as MNHNY and CDR2 as SVGAGI (reference sequence). After removal of 5 bases from V and 2 bases from J, the junction contained 5 bases not matched to a gene. The CDR3 totals 15 residues. In DNA, the CDR3 is TGTGCCAGCAGTCGACAGGGGGAGGTCACAGATACGCAGTATTTT. The encoded protein is CASSRQGEVTDTQYF.

This sequence joins TRBV28 and TRBJ2-7; a possible D gene is TRBD1 (5 bases). Per germline, CDR1 MDHEN and CDR2 SYDVKM. CDR3 length equals 13 residues. Trimming shortened V by 1 base and J by 3 bases, and 7 bases separated the two germline ends. The CDR3: CASSLSDSYEQYF. In DNA, the CDR3 is TGTGCCAGCAGTTTATCCGACAGCTACGAGCAGTACTTC.

V is TRBV7-9 and J is TRBJ2-1, with D unresolved. The germline gives CDR1 SEHNR, CDR2 FQNEAQ (reference sequence). V was clipped by 6 bases and J by 0 bases, with 9 bases between them. The CDR3 loop spans 14 amino acids. This chain's CDR3 is CASSFLSSYNEQFF. In DNA, the CDR3 is TGTGCCAGCAGTTTCCTGAGCTCCTACAATGAGCAGTTCTTC. Drawing the rest from reference TRBV7-9 and TRBJ2-1, the complete variable domain is DTGVSQNPRHKITKRGQNVTFRCDPISEHNRLYWYRQTLGQGPEFLTYFQNEAQLEKSRLLSDRFSAERPKGSFSTLEIQRTEQGDSAMYLCASSFLSSYNEQFFGPGTRLTVL.

The rearrangement uses TRBV4-1 and TRBJ2-7, with D possibly TRBD1 on 5 matching bases. The germline V gene encodes CDR1 MGHRA and CDR2 YSYEKL. Between the trimmed V and J ends, which lost 0 bases and 1 base, there was a span of 10 bases. The CDR3 is 15 residues long. The CDR3 is CASSQDIAGSYEQYF. The CDR3 nucleotides are TGCGCCAGCAGCCAAGATATCGCAGGGTCCTACGAGCAGTACTTC.

This clone was detected once. This chain links TRBV9 with TRBJ1-1, with a tentative D call TRBD1 (5 bases). Per germline, CDR1 SGDLS and CDR2 YYNGEE. V was cut by 4 bases and J by 3 bases, with 16 bases left in between. The CDR3 consists of 15 residues. The CDR3, as DNA: TGTGCCAGCAGCCCCCAAGCTAGGGGAGACACTGAAGCTTTCTTT. This encodes CASSPQARGDTEAFF. Using reference TRBV9 and TRBJ1-1 for the parts outside the CDR3, the full variable domain is DSGVTQTPKHLITATGQRVTLRCSPRSGDLSVYWYQQSLDQGLQFLIQYYNGEERAKGNILERFSAQQFPDLHSELNLSSLELGDSALYFCASSPQARGDTEAFFGQGTRLTVV.

This chain uses TRBV4-1 with TRBJ2-3, with 14 bases lining up with TRBD2. The V gene end was trimmed by 0 bases and the J gene end by 0 bases; junction bases not matched to a gene: 5. This CDR3 comprises 19 residues. From germline, CDR1 is MGHRA and CDR2 YSYEKL. The CDR3 reads CASSQDLTSGGDSTDTQYF. The CDR3, as DNA: TGCGCCAGCAGCCAAGATCTGACTAGCGGGGGGGACAGCACAGATACGCAGTATTTT.

The chain combines TRBV15 with TRBJ2-1, with 10 bases fitting TRBD2. After removal of 2 bases from V and 5 bases from J, the junction contained 3 bases not matched to a gene. The CDR3 loop spans 15 amino acids. Germline CDR1 reads LNHNV; CDR2 reads YYDKDF (reference sequence). In DNA form, the CDR3 reads TGTGCCACCAGCAGAACCCTAGCGGGAGACAATGAGCAGTTCTTC. Translation: CATSRTLAGDNEQFF. Using reference TRBV15 and TRBJ2-1 for the parts outside the CDR3, the full variable domain is DAMVIQNPRYQVTQFGKPVTLSCSQTLNHNVMYWYQQKSSQAPKLLFHYYDKDFNNEADTPDNFQSRRPNTSFCFLDIRSPGLGDTAMYLCATSRTLAGDNEQFFGPGTRLTVL.

To note about this clone: This sample includes further DNA sequences coding for the same CDR3. The chain links TRBV20-1 to TRBJ2-1; the D is unclear. CDR1 DFQATT and CDR2 SNEGSKA come from the germline V gene (reference sequence). This CDR3 is 10 amino acids long. Trimming took 6 bases from V and 7 from J, leaving 7 bases between them. The CDR3 reads CSALLNEQFF. CDR3 coding DNA: TGCAGTGCACTTCTGAATGAGCAGTTCTTC.

The V call is TRBV6-5, the J call TRBJ1-5, with a tentative D call TRBD1 (5 bases). Germline CDR1 reads MNHEY; CDR2 reads SVGAGI. V was cut by 3 bases and J by 4 bases, with 7 bases left in between. The CDR3 has 13 amino acids. This chain's CDR3 is CASSYGGNQPQHF. CDR3 in DNA: TGTGCCAGCAGTTATGGGGGGAATCAGCCCCAGCATTTT.

This chain uses TRBV7-3 with TRBJ2-2; 9 bases map to TRBD1. Per germline, CDR1 SGHTA and CDR2 FQGTGA. After removal of 5 bases from V and 6 bases from J, the junction contained 7 bases not matched to a gene. The CDR3 length is 15 residues. The CDR3 region is CASSPGTGFPGELFF. The CDR3 DNA is TGTGCCAGCAGCCCAGGGACAGGGTTCCCCGGGGAGCTGTTTTTT. Filled out from reference TRBV7-3 and TRBJ2-2, the complete variable domain reads GAGVSQTPSNKVTEKGKYVELRCDPISGHTALYWYRQSLGQGPEFLIYFQGTGAADDSGLPNDRFFAVRPEGSVSTLKIQRTERGDSAVYLCASSPGTGFPGELFFGEGSRLTVL.

This clone was counted a few times. The V gene is TRBV30, the J gene TRBJ1-1; possibly TRBD1 for D (5 bases). The ends were cut back, 5 bases at V and 2 bases at J, with 9 bases in the middle. The germline V gene encodes CDR1 GTSNPN and CDR2 SVGIG (reference sequence). The CDR3 contains 12 residues. The DNA of the CDR3 is TGTGCCTGGGACAGCATTAACACTGAAGCTTTCTTT. It yields the protein CAWDSINTEAFF.

The V call is TRBV11-2, the J call TRBJ2-7; D is uncertain. V lost 1 base, J lost 4 bases, and 11 bases lay in between. Germline V lookup: CDR1 SGHAT, CDR2 FQNNGV. The CDR3 is 14 amino acids. Here the CDR3 reads CASSLVGNKYEQYF. CDR3 nucleotides: TGTGCCAGCAGCTTAGTCGGAAACAAGTACGAGCAGTACTTC.

J is TRBJ1-2 and V is TRBV18; D call uncertain. This CDR3 is built from 15 residues. V was cut by 0 bases and J by 3 bases, with 11 bases left in between. Per the germline V gene, CDR1 is KGHSH and CDR2 is LQKENI. The DNA of the CDR3 is TGTGCCAGCTCACCACCGGGAGGGAACTACTATGGCTACACCTTC. Its protein is CASSPPGGNYYGYTF.

This chain uses TRBV29-1 with TRBJ1-1; D not certain. Per the germline V gene, CDR1 is SQVTM and CDR2 is ANQGSEA. This CDR3 comprises 13 residues. V lost 6 bases, J lost 0 bases, and 11 bases lay in between. The CDR3 loop is CSVVKGLNTEAFF. For the CDR3, the DNA is TGCAGCGTAGTCAAGGGTCTGAACACTGAAGCTTTCTTT. Full variable domain (remainder filled in from reference TRBV29-1 and TRBJ1-1): SAVISQKPSRDICQRGTSLTIQCQVDSQVTMMFWYRQQPGQSLTLIATANQGSEATYESGFVIDKFPISRPNLTFSTLTVSNMSPEDSSIYLCSVVKGLNTEAFFGQGTRLTVV.

The chain recombines TRBV30 with TRBJ2-7; weak D call: TRBD1 (6 bases). Per germline, CDR1 GTSNPN and CDR2 SVGIG (reference sequence). The CDR3 has 14 amino acids. Trimming pared 4 bases from V and 3 bases from J, leaving 16 bases between. In DNA, the CDR3 is TGTGCCTGGATCGATAAAAGGGGGAGCTACGAGCAGTACTTC. Its protein is CAWIDKRGSYEQYF.

V usage is TRBV7-9 and J usage is TRBJ2-7; D is ambiguous. Trimming pared 3 bases from V and 6 bases from J, leaving 9 bases between. The CDR3 has 12 amino acids. Germline CDR1 SEHNR, CDR2 FQNEAQ (reference sequence). CDR3 in amino acids: CASSFWASEQYF. The CDR3 region has the DNA TGTGCCAGCAGCTTCTGGGCGAGCGAGCAGTACTTC.

CDR3 region: CASSEWERGPETQYF. CDR3 sequence (DNA): TGTGCCAGCAGTGAATGGGAGCGGGGGCCGGAGACCCAGTACTTC. The gene calls are TRBV2 and TRBJ2-5, with 8 bases identical to TRBD2. The junction had 7 bases not matched to a gene; V was cut back by 2 bases and J by 5 bases. The CDR3 is 15 amino acids. CDR1 is SNHLY, CDR2 FYNNEI, per germline.

V gene TRBV11-2 combines with J gene TRBJ1-6, with TRBD1 matching over 8 bases. Trimming took 5 bases from V and 10 from J; bases not matched to a gene: 4. CDR1 is SGHAT and CDR2 is FQNNGV in the germline V gene. This CDR3 has 13 amino acids. CDR3 protein: CASSPGQGSPLHF. The CDR3 DNA is TGTGCCAGCAGCCCCGGACAGGGCTCACCCCTCCACTTT.

This clone occurred a few times. The CDR3 region has the DNA TGCGCCAGCAGCCAAGAGAACACCTACTATGGCTACACCTTC. Residues: CASSQENTYYGYTF. This sequence joins TRBV4-1 and TRBJ1-2; D is ambiguous. CDR1 is MGHRA, CDR2 YSYEKL, per germline. Trimming took 0 bases from V and 3 from J, leaving 8 bases between them. This CDR3 spans 14 amino acids.